This entry lists 5 T cell receptor beta chains sequenced from one sample in a study of T cell responses to AZD1222 COVID-19 vaccine. Assay: immunoSEQ multiplex PCR; the TCRdb copy retains only in-frame clones and omits some. The sample yields about 140,000 clones, roughly nine tenths seen once. The sample in question was peripheral blood, obtained 28 days after the second AZD1222 dose. Receptors originate from an adult who received the AZD1222 COVID-19 vaccine.

CDR3 loop: CASRSGGAGGMNTEAFF. The CDR3 region has the DNA TGTGCCAGCAGGTCCGGGGGGGCAGGGGGAATGAACACTGAAGCTTTCTTT. This rearrangement joins TRBV28 to TRBJ1-1; 7 bases fit TRBD1. V shed 6 bases, J shed 0 bases, and the junction held 13 bases outside the gene matches. This CDR3 contains 17 residues. The germline gives CDR1 MDHEN, CDR2 SYDVKM. The variable domain in full, with the rest retrieved from reference TRBV28 and TRBJ1-1, is DVKVTQSSRYLVKRTGEKVFLECVQDMDHENMFWYRQDPGLGLRLIYFSYDVKMKEKGDIPEGYSVSREKKERFSLILESASTNQTSMYLCASRSGGAGGMNTEAFFGQGTRLTVV.

The gene calls are TRBV18 and TRBJ2-7; the D gene is possibly TRBD1 (7 bases). Trimming took 2 bases from V and 5 from J, leaving 13 bases between them. This CDR3 is 14 amino acids long. Looked up from germline, CDR1 is KGHSH and CDR2 is LQKENI. CDR3 region: CASSPAGGMHEQYF. As DNA, the CDR3 is TGTGCCAGCTCACCAGCAGGGGGGATGCACGAGCAGTACTTC.

This chain uses TRBV24-1 with TRBJ2-3; 11 positions agree with TRBD2. Germline CDR1 reads KGHDR; CDR2 reads SFDVKD. The CDR3 is made up of 17 amino acids. V was clipped by 4 bases and J by 5 bases; unmatched bases: 10. The CDR3 region is CATSELTSGGPQDTQYF. The CDR3 DNA reads as TGTGCCACCAGTGAACTCACTAGCGGGGGCCCTCAAGATACGCAGTATTTT.

This rearrangement joins TRBV18 to TRBJ1-3, with D perhaps TRBD1 (5 bases). V was trimmed by 3 bases and J by 0 bases, leaving 15 bases between them. The CDR3 contains 17 residues. Per the germline V gene, CDR1 is KGHSH and CDR2 is LQKENI. The CDR3 is CASSPKRDRGSGNTIYF. CDR3 in DNA: TGTGCCAGCTCACCGAAGAGAGACAGAGGCTCTGGAAACACCATATATTTT.

The chain has TRBV30 and TRBJ1-1; unclear D gene. Germline V gives CDR1 GTSNPN, CDR2 SVGIG (reference sequence). The CDR3 has 11 residues. V lost 7 bases and J 1 base, leaving 7 bases between the germline ends. The CDR3 reads CASGPNTEAFF. DNA of the CDR3: TGTGCCTCCGGCCCGAACACTGAAGCTTTCTTT.